The rows below give T cell receptor beta chains drawn from one sample of a study of spatial heterogeneity in lung cancer. Using its own MiXCR run on the 5' RACE reads, TCRdb lists one record per CDR3 protein. The table has about 27,000 distinct CDR3 sequences, about 7.6% seen once. The sequencing here drew on lung tumor tissue, taken at surgery. Receptors originate from a male donor with early-stage non-small cell lung cancer. The CDR3 runs from the conserved cysteine through the conserved F or W. Fields, in order: clone size, D gene, J gene, V gene, CDR3 length, CDR3 protein, CDR3 DNA. A D gene is named only where the DNA matches it firmly. Rows give clone size only sometimes, using once, few, many, or a class for an expanded clone.

few | TRBD1 | TRBJ2-3 | TRBV24-1 | 15 | CATSDRTGGTDTQYF | TGTGCCACCAGTGATCGGACAGGGGGAACAGATACGCAGTATTTT
many | . | TRBJ2-7 | TRBV7-2 | 14 | CASSTTGSLYEQYF | TGTGCCAGCAGCACCACAGGGTCCCTCTACGAGCAGTACTTC
medium-sized | TRBD1 | TRBJ2-1 | TRBV7-8 | 15 | CASSLRKRGQNEQFF | TGTGCCAGCAGCTTAAGGAAAAGGGGGCAGAATGAGCAGTTCTTC
many | TRBD1 | TRBJ1-5 | TRBV7-2 | 15 | CASSISGTGVQPQHF | TGTGCCAGCAGCATATCCGGGACAGGGGTTCAGCCCCAGCATTTT
. | TRBD2 | TRBJ2-4 | TRBV5-4 | 15 | CASSPSAGGGYIQYF | TGTGCCAGCAGCCCTTCCGCGGGGGGTGGTTACATTCAGTACTTC
many | . | TRBJ2-2 | TRBV27 | 12 | CATDPGTGELFF | TGTGCCACTGACCCCGGCACCGGGGAGCTGTTTTTT
many | . | TRBJ2-5 | TRBV7-2 | 15 | CASSLRTNSQETQYF | TGTGCCAGCAGCTTACGGACTAATTCTCAAGAGACCCAGTACTTC
many | TRBD2 | TRBJ2-3 | TRBV20-1 | 17 | CSARVVEGAGETDTQYF | TGCAGTGCTAGAGTGGTGGAAGGAGCGGGGGAAACAGATACGCAGTATTTT
. | . | TRBJ1-1 | TRBV10-3 | 13 | CAISDGKGNEAFF | TGTGCCATCAGTGATGGGAAGGGGAATGAAGCTTTCTTT
. | . | TRBJ2-7 | TRBV10-1 | 11 | CASGDPYEQYF | TGCGCCAGCGGGGACCCCTACGAGCAGTACTTC
few | . | TRBJ1-5 | TRBV28 | 14 | CASSFIGVNQPQHF | TGTGCCAGCAGTTTTATCGGGGTCAATCAGCCCCAGCATTTT
many | . | TRBJ2-3 | TRBV28 | 15 | CASSSPPEDTDTQYF | TGTGCCAGCAGTTCTCCGCCAGAAGACACAGATACGCAGTATTTT
. | TRBD1 | TRBJ1-1 | TRBV6-5 | 14 | CASSWDRKGTEAFF | TGTGCCAGCAGTTGGGACAGGAAGGGCACTGAAGCTTTCTTT
many | TRBD1 | TRBJ2-7 | TRBV5-1 | 16 | CASSSPPGQGVYEQYF | TGCGCCAGCAGCAGTCCGCCGGGACAGGGGGTCTACGAGCAGTACTTC
few | . | TRBJ1-2 | TRBV6-5 | 15 | CASKASGGSNYGYTF | TGTGCCAGCAAGGCTTCCGGGGGATCCAATTATGGCTACACCTTC
. | TRBD1 | TRBJ2-2 | TRBV5-1 | 15 | CASSDGQGATGELFF | TGCGCCAGCAGCGATGGACAGGGGGCCACCGGGGAGCTGTTTTTT
many | . | TRBJ2-3 | TRBV11-2 | 15 | CASSESSGSTDTQYF | TGTGCCAGCAGCGAGTCTTCAGGGAGCACAGATACGCAGTATTTT
many | . | TRBJ2-3 | TRBV6-2/TRBV6-3 | 15 | CASNRGPQPGDTQYF | TGTGCCAGCAACCGGGGACCTCAACCCGGGGATACGCAGTATTTT
many | TRBD1 | TRBJ2-1 | TRBV29-1 | 12 | CSVERTGHEQFF | TGCAGCGTTGAGCGGACAGGGCATGAGCAGTTCTTC
. | . | TRBJ1-4 | TRBV28 | 15 | CASSPYRTPNEKLFF | TGTGCCAGCAGTCCCTACAGGACCCCTAATGAAAAACTGTTTTTT
. | . | TRBJ2-5 | TRBV12-3/TRBV12-4 | 13 | CASRRAAQETQYF | TGTGCCAGCAGACGGGCCGCCCAAGAGACCCAGTACTTC
. | . | TRBJ1-4 | TRBV14 | 15 | CASSLERREDEKLFF | TGTGCCAGCAGCCTTGAACGACGGGAGGATGAAAAACTGTTTTTT
many | TRBD1 | TRBJ1-1 | TRBV15 | 15 | CATSRDTGANTEAFF | TGTGCCACCAGCAGAGATACAGGGGCGAACACTGAAGCTTTCTTT
many | . | TRBJ1-2 | TRBV7-9 | 12 | CASSLDGGASPF | TGTGCCAGCAGCTTAGATGGAGGGGCCAGTCCCTTC
few | TRBD1 | TRBJ2-2 | TRBV7-9 | 17 | CASSPLEGGVKTGELFF | TGTGCCAGCAGCCCATTGGAAGGGGGCGTAAAAACCGGGGAGCTGTTTTTT
few | . | TRBJ2-3 | TRBV3-1 | 11 | CASGGGGTQYF | TGTGCCAGCGGGGGAGGGGGTACGCAGTATTTT
many | . | TRBJ1-1 | TRBV3-1 | 13 | CASSQGRGTEAFF | TGTGCCAGCAGCCAGGGGAGAGGCACTGAAGCTTTCTTT
many | . | TRBJ2-5 | TRBV7-2 | 13 | CASNRGLQETQYF | TGTGCCAGCAACCGGGGGCTACAAGAGACCCAGTACTTC
many | TRBD2 | TRBJ2-3 | TRBV11-2 | 18 | CASSLNPGLADSTDTQYF | TGTGCCAGCAGCTTAAACCCGGGACTAGCCGACAGCACAGATACGCAGTATTTT